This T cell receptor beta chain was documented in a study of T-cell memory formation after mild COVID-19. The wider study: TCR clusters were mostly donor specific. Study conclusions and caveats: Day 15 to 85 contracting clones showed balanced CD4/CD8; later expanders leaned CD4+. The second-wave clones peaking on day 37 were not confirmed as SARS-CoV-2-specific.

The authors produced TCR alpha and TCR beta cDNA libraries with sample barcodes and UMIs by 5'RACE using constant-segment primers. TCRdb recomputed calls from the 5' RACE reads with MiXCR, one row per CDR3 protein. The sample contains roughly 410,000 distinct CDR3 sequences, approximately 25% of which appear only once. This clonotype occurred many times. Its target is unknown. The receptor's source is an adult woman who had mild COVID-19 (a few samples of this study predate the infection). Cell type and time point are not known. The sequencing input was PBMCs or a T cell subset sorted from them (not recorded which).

Written as DNA, the CDR3 is TGCAGTGCGGCCAGGGGGGGTACAGATACGCAGTATTTT. This gives the protein CSAARGGTDTQYF. This chain connects TRBV20-1 to TRBJ2-3, with D perhaps TRBD1 or TRBD2 (7 bases each). V was cut by 6 bases and J by 3 bases, with 13 bases left in between. This CDR3 is 13 amino acids long. CDR1 is DFQATT, CDR2 SNEGSKA, per germline (reference sequence).